Following are 23 T cell receptor beta chains from one sample sequenced in a study of early T cells in non-severe SARS-CoV-2 infection. From the 5' RACE reads, TCRdb called clonotypes with MiXCR, one entry per CDR3 protein. The data show about 79,000 distinct CDR3 sequences, with approximately 11% seen just once and approximately 4.5% held by the top ten. The source material was whole blood. These receptors were taken from an adult who was a healthcare worker with PCR-confirmed SARS-CoV-2 infection or an uninfected control (not recorded which).

This clonotype turned up a few times. V is TRBV6-5 and J is TRBJ2-7, with unresolved D. V lost 0 bases to trimming and J lost 6 bases, with 12 bases between them. CDR1 is MNHEY, CDR2 SVGAGI, per germline. The CDR3 runs 14 residues. CDR3 amino acids: CASSYSRNTVEQYF. In nucleotides, the CDR3 is TGTGCCAGCAGTTACTCAAGGAACACTGTCGAGCAGTACTTC.

There are a few counts of this clonotype. The chain is built from TRBV6-2 or TRBV6-3 and TRBJ2-3, with 8 bases that match TRBD1. V dropped 4 bases and J dropped 6; count of bases not matched to a gene: 6. This CDR3 has 14 residues. Germline V gene lookup returns CDR1 MNHEY and CDR2 SVGEGT. DNA of the CDR3: TGTGCCAGCAGTTCGGACAGGGAGGAGGATACGCAGTATTTT. The encoded protein is CASSSDREEDTQYF.

This clonotype was seen only a few times. CDR3 in DNA: TGTGCCGGTGGGACAGGGATTAGTCAGCCCCAGCATTTT. Translated: CAGGTGISQPQHF. This rearrangement joins TRBV10-3 to TRBJ1-5; TRBD1 matches 9 bases. Germline loops: CDR1 ENHRY, CDR2 SYGVKD. CDR3 length equals 13 residues. The ends lost 11 bases at V and 6 bases at J; junction bases unmatched: 8.

In its sample, this clonotype was seen many times. V gene TRBV6-2 or TRBV6-3 combines with J gene TRBJ2-7; D not certain. The length of the CDR3 is 13 residues. Germline V gene lookup returns CDR1 MNHEY and CDR2 SVGEGT. V lost 10 bases to trimming and J lost 3 bases, with 16 bases between them. The CDR3 DNA sequence: TGTGCCACCAAGATCCCTGTCGACTACGAGCAGTACTTC. Translated, it gives CATKIPVDYEQYF.

There are a few counts of this clonotype. V and J are TRBV5-1 and TRBJ2-7; D remains unclear. The germline V and J ends were trimmed by 3 bases and 5 bases, with 9 bases remaining between them. The CDR3 is 12 amino acids. CDR1 and CDR2 from the germline V gene are SGHRS and YFSETQ. The DNA for the CDR3 is TGCGCCAGCAGCTCCCCCCCGGACGAGCAGTACTTC. Amino acid sequence: CASSSPPDEQYF.

This clonotype was seen a few times. The rearrangement uses TRBV12-3 or TRBV12-4 and TRBJ2-2, with D possibly being TRBD1 (5 bases). The CDR3 loop spans 14 amino acids. Trimming removed 6 bases at V and 3 bases at J, with 11 bases between. DNA of the CDR3: TGTGCCAGCAGCCTTACAGGAGACACCGGGGAGCTGTTTTTT. This codes for CASSLTGDTGELFF.

V gene TRBV10-3 combines with J gene TRBJ2-1; possibly TRBD2 for D (5 bases). Per germline, CDR1 ENHRY and CDR2 SYGVKD. The CDR3 spans 15 residues. Trimming shortened V by 8 bases and J by 4 bases, and 18 bases separated the two germline ends. CDR3 bases: TGTGCCATCGCAGGCGGGCAGCCCCCGTACAATGAGCAGTTCTTC. This translates into CAIAGGQPPYNEQFF.

This chain joins TRBV14 and TRBJ2-1; 9 bases are shared with TRBD2. Looked up from germline, CDR1 is SGHDN and CDR2 is FVKESK. The CDR3 spans 15 residues. Trimming at V came to 0 bases and at J to 5 bases, leaving 2 bases not matched to a gene. In DNA, the CDR3 is TGTGCCAGCAGCCAAGATTTAGCGGGGGACAATGAGCAGTTCTTC. Translated, it gives CASSQDLAGDNEQFF.

This clonotype was found a few times. This chain connects TRBV6-6 to TRBJ1-1, with 9 bases lining up with TRBD1. Germline values: CDR1 MNHNY, CDR2 SVGAGI (reference sequence). Trimming took 8 bases from V and 5 from J; bases not matched to a gene: 12. The CDR3 consists of 15 residues. The chain's CDR3 is CASSPGQGQLTEAFF. CDR3 in DNA: TGTGCCAGCTCTCCGGGACAGGGACAGTTAACTGAAGCTTTCTTT.

This chain joins TRBV29-1 and TRBJ2-5; TRBD2 agrees at 8 bases. Trimming removed 5 bases from V and 4 bases from J; junction bases left unmatched: 6. This CDR3 region has 13 residues. From germline, CDR1 is SQVTM and CDR2 ANQGSEA. Here the CDR3 reads CSVPSGGGETQYF. CDR3 nucleotide sequence: TGCAGCGTTCCCAGCGGGGGAGGAGAGACCCAGTACTTC. Variable domain in full (rest from reference TRBV29-1 and TRBJ2-5): SAVISQKPSRDICQRGTSLTIQCQVDSQVTMMFWYRQQPGQSLTLIATANQGSEATYESGFVIDKFPISRPNLTFSTLTVSNMSPEDSSIYLCSVPSGGGETQYFGPGTRLLVL.

The J gene is TRBJ2-7, the V gene TRBV29-1; a weak D match, TRBD1 (5 bases). Germline CDR1 reads SQVTM; CDR2 reads ANQGSEA. V was cut by 8 bases and J by 3 bases, with 14 bases left in between. This CDR3 has 12 amino acids. CDR3 protein: CSFWTYSYEQYF. The DNA for the CDR3 is TGCAGCTTTTGGACATACAGCTACGAGCAGTACTTC.

The chain carries TRBV9 and TRBJ1-1, with unresolved D. V lost 1 base and J lost 2, with 9 bases in between. Germline V gene lookup returns CDR1 SGDLS and CDR2 YYNGEE. CDR3 length: 14 residues. The CDR3 reads CASSVSGTNTEAFF. The DNA of the CDR3 is TGTGCCAGCAGCGTATCTGGCACCAACACTGAAGCTTTCTTT. The full variable domain, its missing parts supplied by reference TRBV9 and TRBJ1-1, is DSGVTQTPKHLITATGQRVTLRCSPRSGDLSVYWYQQSLDQGLQFLIQYYNGEERAKGNILERFSAQQFPDLHSELNLSSLELGDSALYFCASSVSGTNTEAFFGQGTRLTVV.

The chain recombines TRBV10-3 with TRBJ2-3, with TRBD2 identical over 9 bases. The CDR3 covers 15 residues. Looked up from germline, CDR1 is ENHRY and CDR2 is SYGVKD. The V gene end was trimmed by 6 bases and the J gene end by 9 bases; junction bases not matched to a gene: 13. The CDR3 bases are TGTGCCATCAGAGGGCGGGGGGGCCTCGGATTAACGCAGTATTTT. Its translation is CAIRGRGGLGLTQYF.

This clonotype was seen only a few times. This chain connects TRBV29-1 to TRBJ2-1; TRBD1 might be the D (5 bases). Trimming took 7 bases from V and 7 from J, leaving 8 bases between them. The CDR3 covers 10 residues. Germline loops: CDR1 SQVTM, CDR2 ANQGSEA. The CDR3 loop is CSGRTNEQFF. CDR3 bases: TGCAGCGGACGGACAAATGAGCAGTTCTTC.

The table lists this clonotype with many counts. The rearrangement joins TRBV9 to TRBJ1-2; TRBD1 matches 9 bases. This CDR3 contains 18 residues. Germline V gene data show CDR1 as SGDLS and CDR2 as YYNGEE. J gave up 3 bases and V 4 bases, and 16 bases lay outside the gene matches. The CDR3: CASSSRLPDRGKDYGYTF. The CDR3 DNA reads as TGTGCCAGCAGCTCCCGCTTGCCCGACAGGGGGAAGGACTATGGCTACACCTTC.

This clonotype was seen a handful of times. The chain uses TRBV15 and TRBJ1-1; 8 bases agree with TRBD1. There are 14 residues in the CDR3. V lost 3 bases to trimming and J lost 4 bases; unmatched junction nucleotides: 4. In germline, CDR1 is LNHNV, CDR2 YYDKDF (reference sequence). The CDR3 region has the DNA TGTGCCACCAGCAGGGACAGGGTAGTCACTGAAGCTTTCTTT. Amino acid sequence: CATSRDRVVTEAFF.

In its sample, this clonotype was seen many times. The chain joins TRBV12-3 or TRBV12-4 to TRBJ1-4; maybe TRBD1 (5 bases). CDR3 length: 15 amino acids. V was trimmed by 8 bases and J by 8 bases, leaving 21 bases between them. The chain's CDR3 is CASSSSGPLREKLFF. The CDR3, as DNA: TGTGCCAGCTCGTCTTCGGGGCCTCTTCGGGAAAAACTGTTTTTT.

This clonotype was seen a few times. The V gene is TRBV2, the J gene TRBJ2-3; no firm D call. Germline CDR1 reads SNHLY; CDR2 reads FYNNEI. The ends were cut back, 5 bases at V and 0 bases at J, with 6 bases in the middle. The length of the CDR3 is 13 residues. As DNA, the CDR3 is TGTGCCAGCAGTATCGGGAGCACAGATACGCAGTATTTT. It yields the protein CASSIGSTDTQYF.

This clonotype was found many times. The chain has TRBV3-1 and TRBJ2-1; 10 bases are shared with TRBD1. With 3 bases clipped from V and 6 bases from J, the junction kept 5 bases outside the gene matches. The CDR3 is made up of 15 amino acids. CDR1 and CDR2 (germline): LGHDT, YNNKEL (reference sequence). Here the CDR3 DNA reads TGTGCCAGCAGCCATCGGGACAGGGGCGCCAATGAGCAGTTCTTC. It specifies CASSHRDRGANEQFF.

This clonotype was picked up many times. The J gene is TRBJ1-1, the V gene TRBV25-1; D uncertain. Looked up from germline, CDR1 is MGHDK and CDR2 is SYGVNS. This CDR3 spans 12 amino acids. V gave up 8 bases and J gave up 3 bases, with 10 bases separating them. CDR3 DNA: TGTGCCAGCGGAAGAATAGACACTGAAGCTTTCTTT. Translated: CASGRIDTEAFF. The whole variable domain, remainder taken from reference TRBV25-1 and TRBJ1-1, is EADIYQTPRYLVIGTGKKITLECSQTMGHDKMYWYQQDPGMELHLIHYSYGVNSTEKGDLSSESTVSRIRTEHFPLTLESARPSHTSQYLCASGRIDTEAFFGQGTRLTVV.

This clonotype was seen repeatedly, ten times or more. The V and J genes are TRBV12-2 and TRBJ1-2; the table calls TRBD1, which could not be checked here. TRBV12-2 is a recognized pseudogene. The CDR3 is 12 amino acids. As DNA, the CDR3 is TGTGCAAGTCGCTTAGTCACGGGGGCTGGCACCTTC. Amino acids: CASRLVTGAGTF.

This clonotype was detected ten times or more. This chain links TRBV29-1 with TRBJ1-1; 7 bases line up with TRBD1. Germline trimming cut 3 bases from V and 0 bases from J; bases unmatched to any gene: 7. This CDR3 has 15 amino acids. Germline V gives CDR1 SQVTM, CDR2 ANQGSEA. Here the CDR3 reads CSVDGDSRMNTEAFF. The CDR3 nucleotides are TGCAGCGTTGACGGGGACAGCCGCATGAACACTGAAGCTTTCTTT.

This clonotype was found a few times. The chain uses TRBV5-1 and TRBJ2-7; 10 bases align to TRBD1. Trimming at V came to 4 bases and at J to 3 bases, leaving 7 bases not matched to a gene. CDR1 and CDR2 from the germline V gene are SGHRS and YFSETQ. This CDR3 spans 15 amino acids. Written as DNA, the CDR3 is TGCGCCAGCAGCGGACCGGGACAGGGGTTCTACGAGCAGTACTTC. The encoded protein is CASSGPGQGFYEQYF. Together with reference TRBV5-1 and TRBJ2-7, the CDR3 gives the full variable domain: KAGVTQTPRYLIKTRGQQVTLSCSPISGHRSVSWYQQTPGQGLQFLFEYFSETQRNKGNFPGRFSGRQFSNSRSEMNVSTLELGDSALYLCASSGPGQGFYEQYFGPGTRLTVT.